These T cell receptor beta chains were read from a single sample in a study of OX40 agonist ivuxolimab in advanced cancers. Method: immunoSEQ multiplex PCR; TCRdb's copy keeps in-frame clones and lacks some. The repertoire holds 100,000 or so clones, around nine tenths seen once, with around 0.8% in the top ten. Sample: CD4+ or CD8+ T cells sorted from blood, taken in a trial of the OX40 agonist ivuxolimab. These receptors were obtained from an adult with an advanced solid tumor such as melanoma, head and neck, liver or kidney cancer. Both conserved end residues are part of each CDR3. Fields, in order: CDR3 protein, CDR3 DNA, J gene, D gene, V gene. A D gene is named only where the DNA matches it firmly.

cdr3_aa: CASSPLGQGNYGYTF
cdr3_nt: TGTGCCAGCAGCCCACTCGGACAGGGGAACTATGGCTACACCTTC
j_call: TRBJ1-2
d_call: TRBD1
v_call: TRBV4-2

cdr3_aa: CASSPSDRGRWLFF
cdr3_nt: TGTGCCAGCTCACCAAGCGACAGGGGGAGGTGGCTGTTTTTT
j_call: TRBJ1-4
d_call: TRBD1
v_call: TRBV18

cdr3_aa: CASSPGAGREETQYF
cdr3_nt: TGCGCCAGCAGCCCCGGAGCAGGAAGAGAAGAGACCCAGTACTTC
j_call: TRBJ2-5
d_call: .
v_call: TRBV5-1

cdr3_aa: CASQTSGKTDTQYF
cdr3_nt: TGTGCCAGCCAGACTAGCGGGAAGACAGATACGCAGTATTTT
j_call: TRBJ2-3
d_call: TRBD2
v_call: TRBV2

cdr3_aa: CASSVGGTGTEAFF
cdr3_nt: TGTGCCAGCAGTGTTGGGGGCACGGGCACTGAAGCTTTCTTT
j_call: TRBJ1-1
d_call: .
v_call: TRBV6-1

cdr3_aa: CASRRAGANYGYTF
cdr3_nt: TGTGCCAGCAGACGGGCTGGAGCTAACTATGGCTACACCTTC
j_call: TRBJ1-2
d_call: .
v_call: TRBV7-3

cdr3_aa: CASSGSRPRDRRDTQYF
cdr3_nt: TGTGCCAGCAGTGGATCTAGGCCGCGGGACAGGCGGGATACGCAGTATTTT
j_call: TRBJ2-3
d_call: TRBD1
v_call: TRBV27

cdr3_aa: CASSADAGSWVAGELFF
cdr3_nt: TGTGCCAGCAGCGCCGACGCCGGGTCTTGGGTCGCCGGGGAGCTGTTTTTT
j_call: TRBJ2-2
d_call: .
v_call: TRBV9

cdr3_aa: CASSRSAGETQYF
cdr3_nt: TGTGCCAGCAGCCGTTCGGCGGGGGAGACCCAGTACTTC
j_call: TRBJ2-5
d_call: .
v_call: TRBV7-3

cdr3_aa: CASSLAADRNNQPQHF
cdr3_nt: TGTGCCAGCAGCTTAGCGGCCGACAGAAACAATCAGCCCCAGCATTTT
j_call: TRBJ1-5
d_call: .
v_call: TRBV7-9

cdr3_aa: CAYTRQGLYGYTF
cdr3_nt: TGTGCCTACACCCGACAGGGATTATATGGCTACACCTTC
j_call: TRBJ1-2
d_call: TRBD1
v_call: TRBV30

cdr3_aa: CASKPFGGGYTF
cdr3_nt: TGTGCCTCGAAACCATTTGGGGGGGGCTACACCTTC
j_call: TRBJ1-2
d_call: .
v_call: TRBV2

cdr3_aa: CASSRSGADEQFF
cdr3_nt: TGCGCCAGCAGCCGGAGCGGGGCCGATGAGCAGTTCTTC
j_call: TRBJ2-1
d_call: TRBD2
v_call: TRBV5-1

cdr3_aa: CASSSSGSRLSDEQFF
cdr3_nt: TGTGCCAGCAGCTCCAGCGGGAGCCGACTCTCAGATGAGCAGTTCTTC
j_call: TRBJ2-1
d_call: TRBD2
v_call: TRBV7-2

cdr3_aa: CASTSRGADTGELFF
cdr3_nt: TGTGCCAGTACCTCGAGGGGGGCGGACACCGGGGAGCTGTTTTTT
j_call: TRBJ2-2
d_call: .
v_call: TRBV19

cdr3_aa: CASSLGTVNTEAFF
cdr3_nt: TGTGCCAGCAGCTTAGGGACGGTAAACACTGAAGCTTTCTTT
j_call: TRBJ1-1
d_call: .
v_call: TRBV6-5

cdr3_aa: CASTHAREAFF
cdr3_nt: TGTGCCAGCACTCACGCCCGGGAAGCTTTCTTT
j_call: TRBJ1-1
d_call: .
v_call: TRBV7-2

cdr3_aa: CARSAWTEGTGELFF
cdr3_nt: TGTGCCAGATCCGCGTGGACGGAGGGTACCGGGGAGCTGTTTTTT
j_call: TRBJ2-2
d_call: .
v_call: TRBV5-8

cdr3_aa: CASSMTNLNTGELFF
cdr3_nt: TGTGCCAGCAGTATGACTAACCTGAACACCGGGGAGCTGTTTTTT
j_call: TRBJ2-2
d_call: .
v_call: TRBV28

cdr3_aa: CASSLKPGLAGGSNEQFF
cdr3_nt: TGTGCCAGCAGCTTAAAACCGGGACTAGCGGGAGGGTCGAATGAGCAGTTCTTC
j_call: TRBJ2-1
d_call: TRBD2
v_call: TRBV7-3